The rows below give T cell receptor beta chains drawn from one sample of a study of blood T cell repertoires in COVID-19. Sequencing was performed with immunoSEQ multiplex PCR; in TCRdb, only in-frame clones are kept and a portion is missing. The sample lists tens of thousands of clones, 70% to 85% seen once, with 30% to 40% in the top ten. Sequenced input: peripheral blood. The receptors were sampled from a human donor in a cohort sampled during active COVID-19. Each CDR3 is given with its conserved first and last residue.

TRBJ2-1	TRBV28	CASSSAGLLTYNEQFF
TRBJ2-7	TRBV2	CASSRTGAEFSYEQYF
TRBJ1-2	TRBV7-8	CASSLAYDTREFGYTF
TRBJ1-4	TRBV6-6	CASSGSRRTNEKLFF
TRBJ1-6	TRBV27	CASSAQGDINSPLHF
TRBJ1-2	TRBV7-8	CASSLVGGRRNYGYTF
TRBJ2-1	TRBV29-1	CSAGGRGTSYNEQFF
TRBJ2-7	TRBV5-1	CASSPTGTGLREQYF
TRBJ2-5	TRBV27	CASSLSSLAGAGLGTQYF
TRBJ2-1	TRBV9	CASSVAASGLRHPYNEQFF
TRBJ2-5	TRBV20-1	CSASANLETQYF
TRBJ2-7	TRBV29-1	CSVEGQSYEQYF
TRBJ1-4	TRBV6-1	CASSEGTGSEKLFF
TRBJ1-6	TRBV29-1	CSARFGSYNSPLHF
TRBJ1-2	TRBV28	CASRVSSYVGYTF
TRBJ2-1	TRBV10-3	CAISGSGRYNEQFF
TRBJ2-3	TRBV30	CAWSVRTGGADTQYF
TRBJ1-4	TRBV25-1	CASSPADRGEEKLFF
TRBJ1-6	TRBV30	CAWSLQDNSPLHF
TRBJ2-1	TRBV7-9	CASSPMGGRSSYNEQFF
TRBJ2-3	TRBV7-3	CASSPTASAGGSTDTQYF
TRBJ1-1	TRBV27	CASSRLGGSEAFF
TRBJ1-2	TRBV29-1	CSAGTEGYTF
TRBJ2-7	TRBV5-1	CASSPRAGPYEQYF
TRBJ2-2	TRBV7-2	CASTGGRGGELFF
TRBJ1-1	TRBV11-2	CASSLDRADITEAFF
TRBJ1-2	TRBV5-1	CASSLRERGGYTF
TRBJ2-4	TRBV2	CASSRDREPKNIQYF
TRBJ1-1	TRBV4-1	CASSQVYSEAFF
TRBJ2-3	TRBV5-1	CASSPLPGGLSSTDTQYF
TRBJ1-2	TRBV7-6	CASSTRGGYGYTF
TRBJ2-1	TRBV7-8	CASSLGPGQGFYNEQFF
TRBJ2-1	TRBV25-1	CASNLAGVSNEQFF
TRBJ1-5	TRBV4-2	CASSQIGGGGNQPQHF
TRBJ2-1	TRBV7-3	CASSLGSGRTEQFF
TRBJ2-1	TRBV11-2	CASSSLSGSLNEQFF
TRBJ2-5	TRBV28	CASSLSNLPPGETQYF
TRBJ1-1	TRBV19	CASSDRGIKAFF